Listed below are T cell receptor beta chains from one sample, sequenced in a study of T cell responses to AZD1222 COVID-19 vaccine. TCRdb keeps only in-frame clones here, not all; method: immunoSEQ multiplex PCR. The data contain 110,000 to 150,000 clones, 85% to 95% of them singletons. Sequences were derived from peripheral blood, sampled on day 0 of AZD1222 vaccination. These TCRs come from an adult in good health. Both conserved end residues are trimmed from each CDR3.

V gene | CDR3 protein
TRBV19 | ASSSWTSGSADTQY
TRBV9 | ASSTLTNTGELF
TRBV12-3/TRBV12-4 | ASNYRGGYT
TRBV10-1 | ASSESGGETQY
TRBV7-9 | ASSPPSWGYT
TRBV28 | ASSLGGVGRLTEAF
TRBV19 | ASSIRPSGGFNEQF
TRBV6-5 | ASGDTLNTEAF
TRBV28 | ASSLYREDSPLH
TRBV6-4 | ASSESTGGQPQH